One sample yielded the 3 T cell receptor beta chains listed below, sequenced in a study of shared clonotypes between healthy human individuals. The assay was immunoSEQ multiplex PCR, and TCRdb's table has in-frame clones only and misses some. The top ten clones hold 0.36% of a sample with around 2.5 million clones, 90% to 95% of them seen once. Sequenced material: naive CD4+ T cells from PBMCs. Subset described: CD45RA+ positively selected. All receptors derive from a man between 18 and 35 years old in good health. Some clones in this sample may be carry-over from other donors' samples.

V and J are TRBV5-1 and TRBJ2-5; the D is unclear. There are 14 residues in the CDR3. Germline assignment: CDR1 SGHRS and CDR2 YFSETQ. Trimming took off 4 bases at V and 4 bases at J, with 14 bases between the two ends. CDR3 residues: CASSHPSPPETQYF. The CDR3, as DNA: TGCGCCAGCAGCCACCCGTCTCCCCCAGAGACCCAGTACTTC.

This chain links TRBV5-6 with TRBJ2-3, with a possible D match to TRBD2 (6 bases). The CDR3 loop spans 17 amino acids. V lost 1 base and J 1 base, leaving 16 bases between the germline ends. Germline values: CDR1 SGHDT, CDR2 YYEEEE. The CDR3 nucleotides are TGTGCCAGCAGCTTGTGGGTACACGGGAGAGGCACAGATACGCAGTATTTT. It yields the protein CASSLWVHGRGTDTQYF.

This sequence joins TRBV6-1 and TRBJ1-1; 12 nucleotides line up with TRBD1. There are 15 residues in the CDR3. Germline CDR1 and CDR2: MNHNS and SASEGT. Trimming removed 3 bases from V and 6 bases from J; junction bases left unmatched: 5. CDR3: CASSDPGQGAPEAFF. CDR3 sequence (DNA): TGTGCCAGCAGTGATCCGGGACAGGGGGCTCCTGAAGCTTTCTTT.